Listed below are T cell receptor beta chains from one sample, sequenced in a study of T cells in Graves' hyperthyroidism and ophthalmopathy. TCRdb itself ran the multiplex PCR reads through MiXCR, one entry per CDR3 protein. The sample has 350,000 to 400,000 distinct CDR3 sequences, about a fifth seen once. The sample comprised blood. Receptor source: a woman between 18 and 29 years old with Graves' hyperthyroidism. The CDR3 runs from the conserved cysteine through the conserved F or W. D genes are given only for firm matches. Clone size, where shown, is once, few, many, or a class for clones that have expanded.

J	D	size	V	CDR3	DNA
TRBJ2-5	TRBD1	many	TRBV20-1	CSARVTGGQETQYF	TGCAGTGCTAGAGTGACAGGGGGTCAGGAGACCCAGTACTTC
TRBJ2-6	-	-	TRBV2	CASRTDTSGANVLTF	TGTGCCAGCAGGACAGACACGTCTGGGGCCAACGTCCTGACTTTC
TRBJ2-7	-	many	TRBV6-1	CASRTGRGSYEQYF	TGTGCCAGCAGGACAGGGAGGGGATCCTACGAGCAGTACTTC
TRBJ1-2	TRBD1	many	TRBV15	CATSSGTGSLGYGYTF	TGTGCCACCAGCAGCGGGACAGGCTCGTTAGGGTATGGCTACACCTTC
TRBJ1-3	-	many	TRBV4-1	CASSRLPGNTIYF	TGCGCCAGCAGCCGATTACCGGGAAACACCATATATTTT
TRBJ1-1	TRBD1	many	TRBV5-1	CASSSAGGTEAFF	TGCGCCAGCAGCTCCGCAGGGGGCACTGAAGCTTTCTTT
TRBJ1-1	-	many	TRBV12-3/TRBV12-4	CASSRGGLNTEAFF	TGTGCCAGCAGCAGGGGCGGTTTGAACACTGAAGCTTTCTTT
TRBJ2-7	-	many	TRBV6-5	CASSLTLDSYEQYF	TGTGCCAGCAGTTTGACGTTGGATTCCTACGAGCAGTACTTC
TRBJ1-1	-	many	TRBV2	CASSHWTANTEAFF	TGTGCCAGCAGTCATTGGACAGCAAACACTGAAGCTTTCTTT
TRBJ2-5	-	-	TRBV4-1	CASSLWDSPAGTQYF	TGCGCCAGCAGCCTTTGGGACTCACCGGCAGGGACCCAGTACTTC
TRBJ1-1	-	many	TRBV7-3	CASSLHSIGGRDTEAFF	TGTGCCAGCAGCTTACATTCGATCGGGGGAAGGGACACTGAAGCTTTCTTT
TRBJ2-5	TRBD2	-	TRBV6-1	CASSQRGQETQYF	TGTGCCAGCAGCCAGCGGGGGCAAGAGACCCAGTACTTC
TRBJ1-1	-	many	TRBV7-3	CASSLNGGPMNTEAFF	TGTGCCAGCAGCTTAAATGGGGGACCCATGAACACTGAAGCTTTCTTT
TRBJ1-2	-	many	TRBV11-2	CASSLVAANYGYTF	TGTGCCAGCAGCTTAGTGGCAGCTAACTATGGCTACACCTTC
TRBJ2-2	-	-	TRBV3-1	CASSQEPRAAGELFF	TGTGCCAGCAGCCAAGAACCCCGGGCGGCCGGGGAGCTGTTTTTT
TRBJ2-5	TRBD1	many	TRBV29-1	CSVEAGGETQYF	TGCAGCGTTGAAGCAGGGGGAGAGACCCAGTACTTC
TRBJ2-7	-	-	TRBV5-1	CASSVSSGSSYEQYF	TGCGCCAGCAGCGTCAGTTCGGGGAGCTCCTACGAGCAGTACTTC
TRBJ2-5	TRBD2	-	TRBV30	CAWARGFQETQYF	TGTGCCTGGGCGCGGGGGTTCCAAGAGACCCAGTACTTC
TRBJ1-1	-	-	TRBV28	CATSNGGRAEAFF	TGTGCCACCTCGAACGGGGGGCGAGCTGAAGCTTTCTTT
TRBJ2-7	TRBD2	-	TRBV7-2	CASREIAGGPNEQYF	TGTGCCAGCAGGGAAATAGCGGGGGGGCCGAACGAGCAGTACTTC
TRBJ1-3	-	many	TRBV29-1	CSVGAGNTIYF	TGCAGCGTTGGTGCTGGAAACACCATATATTTT
TRBJ2-7	-	many	TRBV7-9	CASSFTGSSEQYF	TGTGCCAGCAGCTTTACAGGGTCCTCCGAGCAGTACTTC
TRBJ1-2	TRBD1	-	TRBV10-3	CATPRRHRGQIYGYTF	TGTGCCACCCCAAGGAGACACAGGGGGCAGATCTATGGCTACACCTTC
TRBJ1-2	-	many	TRBV30	CAWSPLVTGYTF	TGTGCCTGGAGCCCCCTGGTTACGGGCTACACCTTC
TRBJ1-5	-	-	TRBV30	CAFSDSGQPQHF	TGTGCCTTTTCGGATTCGGGGCAGCCCCAGCATTTT
TRBJ2-7	-	-	TRBV12-3/TRBV12-4	CASSPPDYEQYF	TGTGCCAGCAGCCCGCCAGACTACGAGCAGTACTTC
TRBJ1-6	-	many	TRBV6-1	CARYPGAHSDSPLHF	TGTGCCAGATACCCGGGAGCTCATTCTGATTCACCCCTCCACTTT
TRBJ2-4	TRBD2	many	TRBV15	CATSRDPVRRGGNIQYF	TGTGCCACCAGCAGAGATCCCGTTCGTCGGGGGGGAAACATTCAGTACTTC
TRBJ2-2	TRBD1	-	TRBV7-6	CASSIGQGNTGELFF	TGTGCCAGCAGCATAGGACAGGGCAACACCGGGGAGCTGTTTTTT
TRBJ2-7	-	many	TRBV20-1	CSARDLGTPYEQYF	TGCAGTGCTAGAGATCTGGGGACCCCCTACGAGCAGTACTTC
TRBJ1-5	TRBD1	many	TRBV6-5	CASSYGQGRNQPQHF	TGTGCCAGCAGTTACGGACAGGGCCGCAATCAGCCCCAGCATTTT
TRBJ1-5	-	-	TRBV6-5	CASSYNKGPQHF	TGTGCCAGCAGTTACAATAAGGGGCCCCAGCATTTT
TRBJ1-1	-	many	TRBV30	CAWSVFGTEAFF	TGTGCCTGGAGCGTTTTTGGCACTGAAGCTTTCTTT
TRBJ2-4	-	-	TRBV6-2/TRBV6-3	CASEKELAKNTQYF	TGTGCCAGCGAGAAGGAACTAGCCAAAAACACTCAGTACTTC
TRBJ1-1	-	many	TRBV13	CASSQNANTEAFF	TGTGCCAGCAGTCAGAACGCGAACACTGAAGCTTTCTTT
TRBJ2-5	-	-	TRBV20-1	CSALHWGLETQYF	TGCAGTGCTCTCCATTGGGGGTTGGAGACCCAGTACTTC
TRBJ2-7	-	many	TRBV2	CASKSESYEQYF	TGTGCCAGCAAATCGGAATCCTACGAGCAGTACTTC
TRBJ1-2	TRBD1	-	TRBV6-1	CASSLHSTGTYGYTF	TGTGCCAGCAGCCTACACTCGACAGGGACCTACGGCTACACCTTC
TRBJ1-2	-	few	TRBV18	CASSPPADTPLRLGGYTF	TGTGCCAGCTCACCACCAGCGGACACTCCCCTCAGGTTGGGTGGCTACACCTTC
TRBJ2-7	-	many	TRBV19	CASSARGPQSEQYF	TGTGCCAGTAGTGCTAGGGGACCGCAGTCCGAGCAGTACTTC
TRBJ2-5	-	many	TRBV2	CASSEQGETQYF	TGTGCCAGCAGTGAACAGGGAGAGACCCAGTACTTC
TRBJ2-7	-	-	TRBV3-1	CASSQREQYF	TGTGCCAGCAGCCAACGAGAGCAGTACTTC
TRBJ2-2	-	many	TRBV10-1	CASSESGVTGELFF	TGCGCCAGCAGTGAGTCGGGGGTTACCGGGGAGCTGTTTTTT
TRBJ2-2	TRBD1	many	TRBV5-1	CASSLQGANTGELFF	TGTGCCAGCAGTTTACAGGGGGCGAACACCGGGGAGCTGTTTTTT
TRBJ1-5	TRBD1	-	TRBV24-1	CATSERQGVEPQQF	TGTGCCACCAGTGAGCGACAGGGCGTAGAGCCCCAGCAGTTT
TRBJ2-4	-	few	TRBV5-1	CASSFDKNIKYF	TGCGCCAGCAGCTTTGACAAAAACATTAAGTACTTC
TRBJ2-7	-	many	TRBV6-1	CASSLSHGGSYEQYF	TGTGCCAGCAGCCTATCTCATGGGGGCTCCTACGAGCAGTACTTC
TRBJ1-6	-	many	TRBV27	CASSLTGRANNSPLHF	TGTGCCAGCAGTTTAACGGGGCGCGCAAATAATTCACCCCTCCACTTT
TRBJ1-1	-	-	TRBV6-1	CASSDSVRTTEAFF	TGTGCCAGCAGTGATAGCGTGCGGACCACTGAAGCTTTCTTT